The 7 T cell receptor beta chains in this list originate from one sample, sequenced in a study of blood T cell repertoires in COVID-19 (dated by TCRdb to between 2020 and 2021). Receptor amplification or capture employed the immunoSEQ multiplex PCR assay. TCRdb retrieved this table from immuneACCESS and kept in-frame rearrangements only. Not all clones are present; in checked studies, unresolved V genes account for under half, and no reason is known for the remainder. This sample lists 150,000 or so clones; roughly 88% were detected once. Over 4% of the sample is taken by the ten largest. Sequencing was carried out using PBMCs or T cells enriched from blood (not recorded which). All receptors derive from a man in his sixties or seventies who had been exposed to COVID-19.

The chain recombines TRBV12-3 or TRBV12-4 with TRBJ1-2; no clear D. The ends were cut back, 5 bases at V and 7 bases at J, with 11 bases in the middle. This CDR3 spans 12 amino acids. CDR3 loop: CASSPINGGYTF. The CDR3 nucleotides read TGTGCCAGCAGTCCCATCAACGGTGGCTACACCTTC.

This rearrangement joins TRBV10-3 to TRBJ2-7; D might be TRBD1 (6 bases). Trimming removed 6 bases from V and 0 bases from J, with 12 bases in between. This CDR3 spans 14 amino acids. In germline, CDR1 is ENHRY, CDR2 SYGVKD. As DNA, the CDR3 is TGTGCCATCAGGGATCACAGGGACTCCTACGAGCAGTACTTC. Protein: CAIRDHRDSYEQYF.

The chain combines TRBV21-1 with TRBJ1-3; TRBD1, the table's D call, was not compared with the DNA. TRBV21-1 is a pseudogene locus. The CDR3 consists of 16 residues. The CDR3 sequence is CASSKNRVWVGNTIYF. The CDR3 DNA sequence: TGTGCCAGCAGCAAAAACAGGGTTTGGGTTGGAAACACCATATATTTT.

J is TRBJ1-5 and V is TRBV28, with D unclear. The CDR3 totals 14 residues. Germline loops: CDR1 MDHEN, CDR2 SYDVKM. The germline V and J ends were trimmed by 5 bases and 1 base, with 9 bases remaining between them. CDR3 in amino acids: CASSLGVSNQPQHF. The DNA for the CDR3 is TGTGCCAGCAGTCTAGGAGTGAGCAATCAGCCCCAGCATTTT.

The chain joins TRBV7-8 to TRBJ2-1; 8 bases agree with TRBD2. Germline V gene sequence: CDR1 SGHVS, CDR2 FQNEAQ. This CDR3 comprises 15 residues. V shed 5 bases, J shed 5 bases, and the junction held 8 bases outside the gene matches. The CDR3 spells CASSPSPAGDNEQFF. Here the CDR3 DNA reads TGTGCCAGCAGCCCAAGCCCAGCGGGAGACAATGAGCAGTTCTTC.

The chain has TRBV3-1 (or the pseudogene TRBV3-2) and TRBJ2-2; 8 bases line up with TRBD2. The germline gives CDR1 LGHDT, CDR2 YNNKEL (reference sequence). The CDR3 runs to 17 residues. Trimming took 4 bases from V and 0 from J; bases not matched to a gene: 7. The CDR3: CASSRQPGLANTGELFF. CDR3 coding DNA: TGTGCCAGCAGCCGACAACCGGGACTAGCGAACACCGGGGAGCTGTTTTTT.

V is TRBV7-2 and J is TRBJ2-7, with D perhaps matching TRBD2 (6 bases). Trimming removed 5 bases from V and 3 bases from J, with 11 bases in between. The CDR3 sequence is 13 residues long. Germline CDR1 SGHTA, CDR2 FQGNSA. In nucleotides, the CDR3 is TGTGCCAGCAGCCCCAAGGAGGGCTACGAGCAGTACTTC. Its protein is CASSPKEGYEQYF.